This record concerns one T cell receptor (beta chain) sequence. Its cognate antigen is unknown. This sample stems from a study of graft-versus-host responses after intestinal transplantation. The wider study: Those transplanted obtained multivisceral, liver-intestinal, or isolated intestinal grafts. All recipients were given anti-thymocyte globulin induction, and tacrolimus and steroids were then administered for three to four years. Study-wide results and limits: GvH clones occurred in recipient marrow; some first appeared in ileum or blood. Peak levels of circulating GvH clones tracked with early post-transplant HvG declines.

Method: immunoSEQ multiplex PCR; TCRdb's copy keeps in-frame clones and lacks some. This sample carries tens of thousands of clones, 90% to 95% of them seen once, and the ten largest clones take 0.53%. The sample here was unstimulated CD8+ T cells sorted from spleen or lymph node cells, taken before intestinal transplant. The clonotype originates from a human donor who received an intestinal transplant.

In DNA form, the CDR3 reads TGTGCCAGCAGCCCCAAAGACAGGGGGCGCGGCGAGCAGTACTTC. Protein: CASSPKDRGRGEQYF. The chain combines TRBV7-9 with TRBJ2-7, with 10 bases identical to TRBD1. The germline V gene encodes CDR1 SEHNR and CDR2 FQNEAQ (reference sequence). Trimming cost V 5 bases and J 6 bases; bases outside gene matches: 10. The CDR3 covers 15 residues. The variable domain in full, completed from reference TRBV7-9 and TRBJ2-7, reads DTGVSQNPRHKITKRGQNVTFRCDPISEHNRLYWYRQTLGQGPEFLTYFQNEAQLEKSRLLSDRFSAERPKGSFSTLEIQRTEQGDSAMYLCASSPKDRGRGEQYFGPGTRLTVT.